These 27 T cell receptor beta chains came from one sample sequenced in a study of blood T cell repertoires in COVID-19. The data were produced by immunoSEQ multiplex PCR, yet TCRdb's version contains in-frame clones alone and is incomplete. The sample has 200,000 or so clones, approximately 80% seen once. Sample: peripheral blood. These receptors all stem from a human donor with acute or convalescent COVID-19. The donor label of this sample is uncertain.

The V gene is TRBV18, the J gene TRBJ1-6, with D hard to call. The CDR3 covers 16 residues. Germline V gene data show CDR1 as KGHSH and CDR2 as LQKENI. Trimming cost V 0 bases and J 7 bases, with 13 bases left between them. The CDR3 bases are TGTGCCAGCTCACCACCGGGCGCTGCGGGGAATTCACCCCTCCACTTT. Translation: CASSPPGAAGNSPLHF.

The gene calls are TRBV14 and TRBJ2-5; D is undetermined. In germline, CDR1 is SGHDN, CDR2 FVKESK. With 1 base removed from V and 5 bases from J, the gap between germline ends came to 8 bases. This CDR3 contains 13 residues. The CDR3 DNA reads as TGTGCCAGCAGCCAAGTACTCTGGGAGACCCAGTACTTC. It is translated as CASSQVLWETQYF.

In DNA form, the CDR3 reads TGTGCCATCAGGAGACAGGGGGAGGACTATGGCTACACCTTC. It specifies CAIRRQGEDYGYTF. The chain couples TRBV10-3 to TRBJ1-2, with 9 bases lining up with TRBD1. Germline V gene lookup returns CDR1 ENHRY and CDR2 SYGVKD. Unmatched junction bases numbered 5, after V lost 6 bases and J lost 3 bases. The CDR3 sequence is 14 residues long.

The chain joins TRBV30 to TRBJ1-2, with 7 bases lining up with TRBD1. Germline CDR1 reads GTSNPN; CDR2 reads SVGIG (reference sequence). The CDR3 runs to 13 residues. V lost 3 bases and J lost 6; bases outside the gene matches: 7. The CDR3: CAWSETGWDGYTF. CDR3 in DNA: TGTGCCTGGAGCGAGACAGGGTGGGATGGCTACACCTTC.

The chain recombines TRBV7-9 with TRBJ1-6; a weak D match, TRBD1 (5 bases). V was clipped by 5 bases and J by 7 bases, with 18 bases between them. Per the germline V gene, CDR1 is SEHNR and CDR2 is FQNEAQ (reference sequence). The CDR3 is 16 residues long. The CDR3 region is CASSPGGISHNSPLHF. In DNA form, the CDR3 reads TGTGCCAGCAGCCCCGGGGGGATCTCCCACAATTCACCCCTCCACTTT.

The genes are TRBV7-2 and TRBJ2-5; 8 bases line up with TRBD1. The germline CDR1 and CDR2 sequences are SGHTA and FQGNSA. Trimming removed 2 bases from V and 1 base from J; junction bases left unmatched: 6. The CDR3 length is 16 residues. Here the CDR3 reads CASSLRGQGAQETQYF. The CDR3 bases are TGTGCCAGCAGCTTAAGGGGGCAGGGGGCCCAAGAGACCCAGTACTTC.

The rearrangement uses TRBV12-3 or TRBV12-4 and TRBJ1-1; no definite D call. V was pared by 3 bases and J by 4 bases, with 9 bases between. CDR3 size: 13 residues. Written as DNA, the CDR3 is TGTGCCAGCAGTTTGAGGAGAATCACTGAAGCTTTCTTT. Its translation is CASSLRRITEAFF.

A few counts support this clone. The chain joins TRBV2 to TRBJ2-5, with a possible D match to TRBD2 (5 bases). Trimming stripped 2 bases from V and 2 bases from J, with 21 bases between. The CDR3 is 18 residues long. The germline gives CDR1 SNHLY, CDR2 FYNNEI. The CDR3 DNA reads as TGTGCCAGCAGTGAAAATTATCCCCGGAGGCGAGGGCAAGAGACCCAGTACTTC. Protein: CASSENYPRRRGQETQYF. Full variable domain (missing parts from reference TRBV2 and TRBJ2-5): EPEVTQTPSHQVTQMGQEVILRCVPISNHLYFYWYRQILGQKVEFLVSFYNNEISEKSEIFDDQFSVERPDGSNFTLKIRSTKLEDSAMYFCASSENYPRRRGQETQYFGPGTRLLVL.

This clone occurred once. V usage is TRBV3-1 (or the pseudogene TRBV3-2) and J usage is TRBJ1-2; 12 positions agree with TRBD1. Germline V gene lookup returns CDR1 LGHDT and CDR2 YNNKEL (reference sequence). V shed 5 bases and J 7 bases; nucleotides not matched to a gene: 8. The CDR3 consists of 15 residues. The DNA for the CDR3 is TGTGCCAGCAGCGACCCGGGACAGGGGGCGGGTGGCTACACCTTC. Protein sequence: CASSDPGQGAGGYTF.

V usage is TRBV9 and J usage is TRBJ2-1; 13 positions agree with TRBD2. Germline-derived CDR1 and CDR2 are SGDLS and YYNGEE. Trimming took 0 bases from V and 1 from J; bases not matched to a gene: 1. The CDR3 extends over 17 amino acids. The CDR3 nucleotides are TGTGCCAGCAGCGTAGGACTAGCGGGAGGTTCCTACAATGAGCAGTTCTTC. It encodes CASSVGLAGGSYNEQFF.

The chain carries TRBV2 and TRBJ1-5; D remains unclear. The germline gives CDR1 SNHLY, CDR2 FYNNEI. V was shortened by 4 bases and J by 2 bases, with 9 bases between the two germline ends. This CDR3 spans 14 amino acids. The CDR3 DNA reads TGTGCCAGCAGTGGGGTCGGAGGCAATCAGCCCCAGCATTTT. Protein product: CASSGVGGNQPQHF.

This clone was picked up one time. The chain is built from TRBV19 and TRBJ2-2; TRBD2 matches 10 bases. The CDR3 has 16 residues. V dropped 4 bases and J dropped 4; count of bases not matched to a gene: 6. The germline V gene encodes CDR1 LNHDA and CDR2 SQIVND (reference sequence). CDR3 sequence reads: CASSKLVAGGTGELFF. The CDR3, as DNA: TGTGCCAGTAGTAAACTGGTAGCGGGAGGCACCGGGGAGCTGTTTTTT. The variable domain in full, with the rest retrieved from reference TRBV19 and TRBJ2-2, is DGGITQSPKYLFRKEGQNVTLSCEQNLNHDAMYWYRQDPGQGLRLIYYSQIVNDFQKGDIAEGYSVSREKKESFPLTVTSAQKNPTAFYLCASSKLVAGGTGELFFGEGSRLTVL.

CDR3 in amino acids: CASSYSGLGVDEQFF. The CDR3 DNA reads as TGTGCCAGCAGTTACTCTGGACTGGGAGTCGATGAGCAGTTCTTC. The rearrangement joins TRBV6-5 to TRBJ2-1, with D tentatively TRBD2 (5 bases). CDR1 and CDR2 from the germline V gene are MNHEY and SVGAGI. The length of the CDR3 is 15 residues. The germline V and J ends were trimmed by 0 bases and 8 bases, with 14 bases remaining between them.

V gene TRBV10-1 combines with J gene TRBJ2-1, with 7 bases matching TRBD2. Trimming at V came to 3 bases and at J to 3 bases, leaving 2 bases not matched to a gene. The CDR3 totals 14 residues. Germline values: CDR1 WNHNN, CDR2 SYGVQD (reference sequence). CDR3 DNA sequence: TGCGCCAGCAGTGATTCTAGCGGCTACAATGAGCAGTTCTTC. Protein: CASSDSSGYNEQFF.

The chain couples TRBV10-3 to TRBJ1-5, with 8 bases lining up with TRBD1. This CDR3 contains 16 residues. Germline CDR1 is ENHRY and CDR2 is SYGVKD. Germline trimming cut 3 bases from V and 3 bases from J; bases unmatched to any gene: 7. CDR3 nucleotides: TGTGCCATCAGTGATTCGACAGGGGACGCCAATCAGCCCCAGCATTTT. Translated: CAISDSTGDANQPQHF.

The chain couples TRBV11-3 to TRBJ2-3, with 11 bases aligning to TRBD1. There are 15 residues in the CDR3. CDR1 and CDR2 (germline): SGHNT, YENEEA. V was clipped by 5 bases and J by 5 bases; unmatched bases: 6. The CDR3 sequence is CASSVGTGGLDTQYF. The CDR3 DNA is TGTGCCAGCAGCGTCGGGACAGGGGGGTTAGATACGCAGTATTTT.

As for this clone: This CDR3 is also generated by other DNA sequences in the sample. The CDR3, as DNA: TGTGCCAGCAGTTACAGGGACAGGGGCTACGAGCAGTACTTC. Protein product: CASSYRDRGYEQYF. The chain is built from TRBV6-5 and TRBJ2-7; the match to TRBD1 covers 10 bases. Germline CDR1 MNHEY, CDR2 SVGAGI. Unmatched junction bases numbered 1, after V lost 2 bases and J lost 3 bases. CDR3 length: 14 residues.

This clone came up once. CDR3 sequence reads: CASSEGRGPYEQYF. In DNA form, the CDR3 reads TGTGCCAGCAGTGAAGGCAGGGGGCCATACGAGCAGTACTTC. The V and J genes are TRBV6-1 and TRBJ2-7, with 8 bases identical to TRBD1. Germline V gene sequence: CDR1 MNHNS, CDR2 SASEGT. The CDR3 has 14 residues. J lost 4 bases, V lost 1 base, and 3 bases had no gene match.

This chain connects TRBV2 to TRBJ2-6; TRBD1 might be the D (6 bases). V was pared by 5 bases and J by 0 bases, with 14 bases between. Germline values: CDR1 SNHLY, CDR2 FYNNEI. This CDR3 spans 17 amino acids. CDR3 region: CASSLQGQSSGANVLTF. The CDR3 nucleotides are TGTGCCAGCAGTTTACAGGGCCAAAGCTCTGGGGCCAACGTCCTGACTTTC.

The rearrangement uses TRBV7-9 and TRBJ2-1; possible D gene TRBD2, 7 bases. CDR1 is SEHNR, CDR2 FQNEAQ, per germline (reference sequence). The CDR3 has 14 amino acids. V lost 0 bases, J lost 6 bases, and 9 bases lay in between. DNA of the CDR3: TGTGCCAGCAGCTTAGCGGGAGGGGGCAATGAGCAGTTCTTC. As protein: CASSLAGGGNEQFF.

This chain connects TRBV6-5 to TRBJ2-6; TRBD1 is a possible D gene (6 bases). Germline V CDR1 and CDR2: MNHEY, SVGAGI. The length of the CDR3 is 15 residues. Trimming removed 7 bases at V and 2 bases at J, with 12 bases between. The CDR3 is CASTRGSAGANVLTF. DNA of the CDR3: TGTGCCAGCACCAGGGGTTCGGCTGGGGCCAACGTCCTGACTTTC.

This chain joins TRBV6-1 and TRBJ1-3; D is ambiguous. V dropped 0 bases and J dropped 2 bases, with 8 bases sitting between them. The CDR3 runs 15 residues. Germline V gene lookup returns CDR1 MNHNS and CDR2 SASEGT. Here the CDR3 reads CASSEARGTGNTIYF. DNA for the CDR3: TGTGCCAGCAGTGAAGCACGGGGAACTGGAAACACCATATATTTT.

The genes are TRBV9 and TRBJ1-3, with unresolved D. V lost 0 bases and J 0 bases, leaving 10 bases between the germline ends. CDR3 length: 16 residues. The germline gives CDR1 SGDLS, CDR2 YYNGEE. The CDR3 DNA reads as TGTGCCAGCAGCGTAGCCGAGCTTAACTCTGGAAACACCATATATTTT. Translation gives CASSVAELNSGNTIYF.

J is TRBJ1-1 and V is TRBV7-9; D gene unclear. The V gene's germline CDR1 is SEHNR and CDR2 FQNEAQ (reference sequence). The length of the CDR3 is 11 residues. The germline V and J ends were trimmed by 5 bases and 5 bases, with 6 bases remaining between them. CDR3 sequence (DNA): TGTGCCAGCAGCCCCTTTACTGAAGCTTTCTTT. Amino acids: CASSPFTEAFF.

This chain uses TRBV7-3 with TRBJ2-2; TRBD1 aligns across 7 bases. This CDR3 has 16 residues. Germline loops: CDR1 SGHTA, CDR2 FQGTGA. The V segment lost 1 base and the J segment 2 bases; nucleotides outside the gene matches: 4. CDR3 in amino acids: CASSLRRDRNTGELFF. The CDR3 nucleotides read TGTGCCAGCAGCTTAAGACGGGACAGAAACACCGGGGAGCTGTTTTTT.

The V gene is TRBV7-9, the J gene TRBJ2-7; 8 bases fit TRBD1. The germline V gene encodes CDR1 SEHNR and CDR2 FQNEAQ (reference sequence). The V gene end was trimmed by 1 base and the J gene end by 6 bases; junction bases not matched to a gene: 2. The CDR3 runs 13 residues. CDR3 DNA: TGTGCCAGCAGCTTAGGGACAGGGCGCGAGCAGTACTTC. Its translation is CASSLGTGREQYF.

The chain joins TRBV5-1 to TRBJ1-3; 9 positions agree with TRBD1. This CDR3 contains 14 residues. The trim removed 0 bases at V and 9 bases at J, leaving 4 bases unmatched. CDR1 is SGHRS, CDR2 YFSETQ, per germline. CDR3 nucleotides: TGCGCCAGCAGCTTGGACAGGGGGCAAGGCACCATATATTTT. It specifies CASSLDRGQGTIYF.